The 3 T cell receptor beta chains below were found in one sample sequenced in a study of cytomegalovirus exposure and HLA in healthy donors. PCR involved 60 Vbeta and 13 Jbeta primers. Method: immunoSEQ multiplex PCR; TCRdb's copy keeps in-frame clones and lacks some. The repertoire includes about 100,000 clones, 65% to 80% of them detected once, and over 3.5% sits in the top ten. Sequencing was carried out using PBMCs. The source is a woman between 45 and 60 years old in good health and CMV-seropositive.

V usage is TRBV18 and J usage is TRBJ2-2; 7 bases match TRBD2. V lost 1 base and J lost 5; bases outside the gene matches: 4. The germline V gene has CDR1 KGHSH and CDR2 LQKENI. The CDR3 is 15 residues long. The DNA of the CDR3 is TGTGCCAGCTCACCACTAGCGGGCTTAACCGGGGAGCTGTTTTTT. This encodes CASSPLAGLTGELFF.

The rearrangement uses TRBV6-5 and TRBJ1-2; TRBD1 agrees at 7 bases. Germline V CDR1 and CDR2: MNHEY, SVGAGI. Trimming took 6 bases from V and 5 from J; bases not matched to a gene: 9. This CDR3 has 14 residues. CDR3 loop: CASRRGQVSYGYTF. The DNA of the CDR3 is TGTGCCAGCAGGAGAGGACAGGTGTCATATGGCTACACCTTC.

V gene TRBV19 combines with J gene TRBJ1-1; a possible D gene is TRBD1 (5 bases). Trimming removed 0 bases at V and 4 bases at J, with 21 bases between. This CDR3 has 18 residues. Germline values: CDR1 LNHDA, CDR2 SQIVND (reference sequence). DNA for the CDR3: TGTGCCAGTAGTATAGATAGGCCCGGACACTCGACGGGCACTGAAGCTTTCTTT. This translates into CASSIDRPGHSTGTEAFF. Variable domain in full (rest from reference TRBV19 and TRBJ1-1): DGGITQSPKYLFRKEGQNVTLSCEQNLNHDAMYWYRQDPGQGLRLIYYSQIVNDFQKGDIAEGYSVSREKKESFPLTVTSAQKNPTAFYLCASSIDRPGHSTGTEAFFGQGTRLTVV.